This record covers a single TCR beta chain. Its antigen is as yet unknown. While the first cohort had 500 to 700 subjects, the donors belonged to the separate validation cohort of over a hundred subjects. CDR1 and CDR2 (germline): SSHAT, FNYEAQ (reference sequence). The CDR3 loop spans 13 amino acids. The entry originates in a study of cytomegalovirus exposure and HLA in healthy donors. Study in general: It was reported in a later analysis that the approximately 110 validation repertoires used the same platform as the 550 to 800 first-cohort repertoires.

Method: immunoSEQ multiplex PCR; TCRdb's copy keeps in-frame clones and lacks some. The data hold 120,000 to 150,000 clones, with over 80% observed a single time. Study results and caveats: Many donors carried some public TCRs, although rarity characterized most TCR sequences. High specificity and sensitivity for cytomegalovirus status were reported for the classifier.

Material: PBMCs. V usage is TRBV7-7 and J usage is TRBJ2-1; 11 nucleotides agree with TRBD1. The source of this sequence is a young man in good health and CMV-seropositive. CDR3 DNA sequence: TGTGCTAGCGGACAGGGGGCGATCAATGAGCAGTTCTTC. It encodes CASGQGAINEQFF.